The clone carrying this T cell receptor beta chain is termed medium-sized. The antigen is not known. Patients had received no treatment of any kind before thyroid surgery. This sample is drawn from a study of metastatic and nonmetastatic thyroid tumors. For the study at large: For malignant and benign thyroid patients, tumor or nodule tissue and blood were the sources whose repertoires were compared.

Per germline, CDR1 KGHDR and CDR2 SFDVKD. V lost 3 bases and J lost 5; bases outside the gene matches: 3. The CDR3 length is 15 residues. Findings and limits, study-wide: In blood and tumor, TCR beta diversity was reportedly significantly higher in malignant thyroid tumors than in benign nodules.

TCRdb re-analyzed the PCR reads through MiXCR. Of more than 35,000 clones listed, approximately 17% are singletons. This sequence joins TRBV24-1 and TRBJ2-1; 10 nucleotides match TRBD1. This clonotype was sampled from a male donor with papillary thyroid cancer or a benign thyroid nodule (not recorded which). Some clones in this sample may be carry-over from other donors' samples. The sequenced material came from blood. DNA of the CDR3: TGTGCCACCAGTGATCGACAGGGGGCGCACAATGAGCAGTTCTTC. As protein: CATSDRQGAHNEQFF.